Sequencing of this T cell receptor beta chain was carried out in a study of cytomegalovirus exposure and HLA in healthy donors. Study results and caveats: 87-base-pair reads could not separate some V segments, including TRBV6-2 and TRBV6-3.

The length of the CDR3 is 15 residues. V trimming: 7 bases; J trimming: 5 bases; junction bases outside the gene matches: 10. From germline, CDR1 is MDHEN and CDR2 SYDVKM. PCR employed 60 Vbeta and 13 Jbeta primers. The data were produced by immunoSEQ multiplex PCR, yet TCRdb's version contains in-frame clones alone and is incomplete. The sample gives around 130,000 clones, about 80% of which show up once; 1% is in the top ten. Comments on this clone: Its antigen is as yet unknown.

The chain recombines TRBV28 with TRBJ1-4; 7 bases align to TRBD1. The sample taken for sequencing was PBMCs. The clonotype originates from a human donor in good health. The CDR3 reads CASTPTGALNEKLFF. CDR3 sequence (DNA): TGTGCCAGCACCCCAACAGGGGCCCTAAATGAAAAACTGTTTTTT. The entire variable domain, with the rest obtained from reference TRBV28 and TRBJ1-4, is as follows: DVKVTQSSRYLVKRTGEKVFLECVQDMDHENMFWYRQDPGLGLRLIYFSYDVKMKEKGDIPEGYSVSREKKERFSLILESASTNQTSMYLCASTPTGALNEKLFFGSGTQLSVL.